This T cell receptor beta chain was obtained from a study of T cell repertoires in cytomegalovirus infection. Findings of the study overall: People with CMV and the relevant HLA were identified by cumulative public TCR beta family frequency.

TCRdb passed the reads through MiXCR, listing each CDR3 protein once. Here the sample spans just under 550,000 distinct CDR3 sequences, around 27% being singletons. In the case of this clonotype: What it binds is not known.

Sequencing was done on a sample of PBMCs. The source of this sequence is a human donor in good health (CMV status not recorded). Some clones in this sample may be carry-over from other donors' samples.

The CDR3 reads CASRGYSYEQYF. CDR3 DNA sequence: TGTGCCAGCAGGGGGTACAGCTACGAGCAGTACTTC. The rearrangement joins TRBV2 to TRBJ2-7; D uncertain. CDR1 is SNHLY and CDR2 is FYNNEI in the germline V gene. Trimming removed 6 bases from V and 3 bases from J, with 9 bases in between. The CDR3 loop spans 12 amino acids. Based on the CDR3 plus reference TRBV2 and TRBJ2-7, the full variable domain is EPEVTQTPSHQVTQMGQEVILRCVPISNHLYFYWYRQILGQKVEFLVSFYNNEISEKSEIFDDQFSVERPDGSNFTLKIRSTKLEDSAMYFCASRGYSYEQYFGPGTRLTVT.